Below, one T cell receptor (beta chain) is given with its context. Its antigen is not identified. This entry is derived from a study of cytomegalovirus exposure and HLA in healthy donors. General observations from the study: Certain indistinguishable V segments, among them TRBV6-2 and TRBV6-3, were excluded. Per a prior analysis, the majority of TCR beta V segments were productive roughly 87% or roughly 30% of the time. Accurate prediction of most subjects' HLA-A and HLA-B alleles from TCR beta sequences was reported. The study designated 150 or so TCR beta chains cytomegalovirus-associated.

The CDR3 sequence is 12 residues long. Trimming pared 6 bases from V and 8 bases from J, leaving 11 bases between. Germline CDR1 is MNHEY and CDR2 is SVGAGI. The PCR used 60 Vbeta and 13 Jbeta primers. Using immunoSEQ multiplex PCR, the repertoire was profiled, and TCRdb retains in-frame clones only, with some absent. Among about 160,000 clones, approximately 79% were seen once, and the ten largest hold about 1.3%. The chain joins TRBV6-5 to TRBJ2-1, with D perhaps TRBD1 (6 bases). This sequence originates from a man aged 55 to 70 in good health and CMV-seronegative. The sample taken for sequencing was PBMCs. The CDR3 DNA reads as TGTGCCAGCAGCAAGGGGGTGCATGAGCAGTTCTTC. As protein: CASSKGVHEQFF.